This T cell receptor beta chain derives from a study of CD8 T cells in ankylosing spondylitis. Study observations and caveats: Characteristic, it appeared, of ankylosing spondylitis blood was a TCR beta motif of 7 or 8 highly homologous variants. Earlier studies detected some motif variants in reactive arthritis synovial fluid and blood. Significant enrichment of disease-linked clones was reported in matched ankylosing spondylitis synovial fluid. CD8+ disease-linked clones were present at relatively low frequencies in blood.

For this clonotype: Its specificity is unknown.

Quantitative 5'-RACE with molecular barcodes generated TCR beta libraries. TCRdb ran MiXCR on the 5' RACE reads and lists one entry per CDR3 protein. Here the sample spans about 330,000 distinct CDR3 sequences, less than 10% being singletons. The CDR3 sequence is 17 residues long. Trimming removed 4 bases from V and 2 bases from J, with 18 bases in between. The germline V gene has CDR1 KGHSH and CDR2 LQKENI. The TCR originated in a male donor with ankylosing spondylitis. The sequencing sample was made of blood, either unsorted or a sorted T cell fraction (not recorded which). This sequence joins TRBV18 and TRBJ2-1; D might be TRBD2 (5 bases). The DNA for the CDR3 is TGTGCCAGCTCACGGGCAGGCGGAGGTAGCGCCTACAATGAGCAGTTCTTC. It specifies CASSRAGGGSAYNEQFF.